This T cell receptor (beta chain) was obtained from a study of T cell responses to AZD1222 COVID-19 vaccine. Study-level background: Some second doses came at about 4 weeks and others at about 12 weeks; these were pooled.

Here immunoSEQ multiplex PCR was the method, and the copy in TCRdb shows in-frame clones only, minus some. The sample carries some 130,000 clones, roughly 89% recorded once. About this clone itself: Its specificity is not known.

The germline V and J ends were trimmed by 6 bases and 1 base, with 7 bases remaining between them. The CDR3 has 13 residues. Germline loops: CDR1 LNHDA, CDR2 SQIVND (reference sequence). Study outcomes and limitations: Seropositive status at baseline applied to only 6 or 7 AZD1222 recipients. Vaccine-associated CD4 TCRs ranged over spike, dominating at 160-218 and 743-854.

The source was peripheral blood, collected on day 0 of AZD1222 vaccination. J is TRBJ1-5 and V is TRBV19; D is uncertain. This TCR derives from an adult in good health. This chain's CDR3 is CASSTQSNQPQHF. The DNA of the CDR3 is TGTGCCAGTAGCACCCAGAGCAATCAGCCCCAGCATTTT.